The rows below give T cell receptor beta chains drawn from one sample of a study of T-cell reconstitution after alpha-beta-depleted transplantation in children. TCRdb re-derived calls from the PCR reads in MiXCR, one entry per CDR3 protein. The table records some 200,000 distinct CDR3 sequences, approximately 10% of them present only once. This material consisted of PBMCs, taken before TCRalphabeta/CD19-depleted stem cell transplant. The receptors originated from a child younger than two with acute myeloid leukemia, due to receive a stem cell transplant. Each CDR3 is given with its conserved first and last residue.

J | V | length | CDR3
TRBJ2-2 | TRBV4-2 | 15 | CASSQDTGNTGELFF
TRBJ2-1 | TRBV7-9 | 13 | CASSTTSSNEQFF
TRBJ1-5 | TRBV28 | 16 | CASSFFGTGGLQPQHF
TRBJ2-5 | TRBV3-1 | 13 | CASSQLGAETQYF
TRBJ1-2 | TRBV6-5 | 14 | CASSYFRTGKGYTF
TRBJ2-2 | TRBV9 | 15 | CASSHGLPERGELFF
TRBJ2-7 | TRBV5-5 | 15 | CASSLLGGFAYEQYF
TRBJ1-1 | TRBV29-1 | 12 | CSVEQMNTEAFF
TRBJ2-1 | TRBV3-1 | 16 | CASSPRTGGGYNEQFF
TRBJ2-1 | TRBV20-1 | 16 | CSASPSSGVSYNEQFF
TRBJ1-5 | TRBV5-7 | 22 | CASSPTKAQGPQLGISNQPQHF
TRBJ2-4 | TRBV7-8 | 15 | CASSLGRAAKNIQYF
TRBJ2-1 | TRBV4-1 | 17 | CASSRVLAGDGRNEQFF
TRBJ2-3 | TRBV3-1 | 17 | CASCQQGTRGATDTQYF
TRBJ2-7 | TRBV28 | 19 | CASSPSLAGVLLTSYEQYF
TRBJ2-1 | TRBV14 | 14 | CASNQVGSYNEQFF
TRBJ1-1 | TRBV7-9 | 14 | CASSLGSPGTEAFF
TRBJ2-7 | TRBV28 | 16 | CASSPPGQASSYEQYF
TRBJ1-1 | TRBV20-1 | 15 | CSARRDGDMNTEAFF
TRBJ2-1 | TRBV14 | 17 | CASSHPPFREAYNEQFF
TRBJ1-2 | TRBV10-3 | 12 | CAIKDSNYGYTF
TRBJ1-2 | TRBV4-2 | 15 | CASSQGDGDPPYVAF
TRBJ1-1 | TRBV27 | 15 | CASHQRWGSDTEAFF
TRBJ2-7 | TRBV4-2 | 17 | CASSQERGGHGAYEQYF
TRBJ1-1 | TRBV27 | 15 | CASMSRAGRNTEAFF
TRBJ2-7 | TRBV20-1 | 14 | CSATRDGEGMGKYF
TRBJ2-5 | TRBV18 | 14 | CASSPSGYRDTQYF
TRBJ2-1 | TRBV5-1 | 17 | CASSPPRVGTGPNEQFF
TRBJ1-5 | TRBV19 | 16 | CASSTGQGIGNQPQHF
TRBJ1-1 | TRBV11-3 | 16 | CASSPPDRPGSTEAFF
TRBJ1-6 | TRBV7-2 | 15 | CASTQWGIRYSPLHF
TRBJ1-5 | TRBV29-1 | 13 | CSVGTESNQPQHF
TRBJ1-5 | TRBV7-9 | 14 | CASSRDKDDQPQHF
TRBJ2-7 | TRBV7-9 | 14 | CASSLEFGTYEQYF
TRBJ1-4 | TRBV7-6 | 14 | CASSSDRSYEKLFF
TRBJ2-6 | TRBV20-1 | 14 | CSAREQAGANVLTF
TRBJ1-2 | TRBV28 | 16 | CASSLRGHPLNYGYTF
TRBJ2-5 | TRBV5-6 | 15 | CASSLGTALGGTQYF
TRBJ2-2 | TRBV12-3/TRBV12-4 | 12 | CASYPEAGELFF
TRBJ2-1 | TRBV20-1 | 15 | CSARDWGLISNEQFF
TRBJ2-7 | TRBV5-1 | 16 | CASSLEYSSLTYEQYF
TRBJ2-3 | TRBV25-1 | 15 | CASSIETGGPDTQYF
TRBJ2-5 | TRBV20-1 | 15 | CSARDPRQGYETQYF
TRBJ2-3 | TRBV11-2 | 14 | CASSLDAGPDTQYF
TRBJ2-2 | TRBV28 | 15 | CASTPAGGRFGELFF
TRBJ2-5 | TRBV18 | 13 | CGSSPDRQETQYF
TRBJ1-4 | TRBV7-6 | 14 | CASSEDTSNEKLFF
TRBJ2-2 | TRBV28 | 15 | CASSLAGVLYGELFF
TRBJ2-1 | TRBV20-1 | 15 | CSASPLGASYNEQFF
TRBJ2-1 | TRBV29-1 | 12 | CSVGQGEHEQFF
TRBJ2-1 | TRBV4-1 | 14 | CASSQGGSGNEQFF
TRBJ2-5 | TRBV20-1 | 10 | CSALKETQYF
TRBJ2-5 | TRBV20-1 | 15 | CSASNSGGRSETQYF
TRBJ2-4 | TRBV20-1 | 13 | CSASEGGKNIQYF
TRBJ2-7 | TRBV7-2 | 13 | CASSFGGGYEQYF